This section outlines one TCR beta chain sequence together with its context. What it binds is unknown. Only in-frame clones appear in the TCRdb table, and some are missing; sequencing was by immunoSEQ multiplex PCR. The sample has fewer than 120,000 clones, 85% to 95% seen once; the top ten hold under 10%. The sample belongs to a study of T cell responses to AZD1222 COVID-19 vaccine. Study results and limitations: Vaccine-related CD4 TCRs covered spike, predominating at 160-218 and 743-854.

The TCR originated in an adult in good health. The material was peripheral blood, obtained on day 0 of AZD1222 vaccination.

Here the CDR3 DNA reads TGTGCCAGCAGCCAAGGGGTCCCCCGCAGGGCGGGCGGGGAGCTGTTTTTT. Protein product: CASSQGVPRRAGGELFF. The chain has TRBV3-1 (or the pseudogene TRBV3-2) and TRBJ2-2; perhaps D is TRBD1 or TRBD2 (5 bases each). The V end was cut by 1 base, the J end by 7 bases, with 19 bases between. Germline V lookup: CDR1 LGHDT, CDR2 YNNKEL (reference sequence). CDR3 length: 17 residues.